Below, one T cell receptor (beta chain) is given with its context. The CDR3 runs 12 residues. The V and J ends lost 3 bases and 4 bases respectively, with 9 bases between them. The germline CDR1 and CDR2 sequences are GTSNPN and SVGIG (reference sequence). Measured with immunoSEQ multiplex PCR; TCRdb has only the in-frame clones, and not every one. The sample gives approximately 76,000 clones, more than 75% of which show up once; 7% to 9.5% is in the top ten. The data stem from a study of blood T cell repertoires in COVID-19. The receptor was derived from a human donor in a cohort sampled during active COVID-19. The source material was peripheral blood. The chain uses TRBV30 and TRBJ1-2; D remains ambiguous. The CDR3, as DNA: TGTGCCTGGAGCCGGGTGGGCTATGGCTACACCTTC. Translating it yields CAWSRVGYGYTF.